This T cell receptor beta chain was recovered during a study of a mutant IDH1 vaccine in newly diagnosed glioma. The overall study: Vaccine dosing followed radiotherapy by 4-6 weeks, or accompanied temozolomide cycles. Radiotherapy, temozolomide, or both had been given previously, and both were given to most.

Libraries were prepared by immunoSEQ multiplex PCR; TCRdb keeps only in-frame clonotypes and omits some of them. The table shows tens of thousands of clones, with approximately 84% occurring only once. On this clone itself: The antigen remains unidentified.

Stated time point: week 47, end of study. Doses of 300 ug of mutant IDH1 20-mer peptide were given with topical imiquimod. The CDR3 totals 13 residues. Germline CDR1 SQVTM, CDR2 ANQGSEA. V shed 3 bases and J shed 1 base, with 8 bases lying between them. Material: PBMCs, obtained from a glioma patient whose treatment included an IDH1 peptide vaccine. This sequence originates from a man younger than 45 with glioma. The V call is TRBV29-1, the J call TRBJ2-3, with D tentatively TRBD2 (6 bases). The CDR3 here is CSVDPSGTDTQYF. CDR3 sequence (DNA): TGCAGCGTTGATCCTAGCGGCACAGATACGCAGTATTTT.